A selection of T cell receptor beta chains follows, all from one sample in a study of Graves' ophthalmopathy and Graves' hyperthyroidism. TCRdb reanalysed the multiplex PCR reads using MiXCR and keeps one entry per CDR3 protein. Here the sample spans some 170,000 distinct CDR3 sequences, around two fifths being singletons. Sequencing was performed on peripheral blood. All receptors derive from a man aged 25-45 years with Graves' ophthalmopathy. The CDR3 runs from the conserved cysteine through the conserved F or W. D genes are given only for firm matches. Some rows have no size entry. The others give once, few or many, or a class for an expanded clone.

v_gene	j_gene	abundance	d_gene	CDR3nt	CDR3aa
TRBV12-3/TRBV12-4	TRBJ1-5	-	-	TGTGCCAGCAGTTTGGGGTTTGCCGGTCAGCCCCAGCATTTT	CASSLGFAGQPQHF
TRBV28	TRBJ2-7	-	-	TGTGCCAGCACCAGTTTCGGGGACTCATCTACCTACGAGCAGTACTTC	CASTSFGDSSTYEQYF
TRBV19	TRBJ1-5	many	TRBD1	TGTGCCAGTAGTACTCAGACAGGGGGTAGTCAGCCCCAGCATTTT	CASSTQTGGSQPQHF
TRBV6-5	TRBJ2-7	many	TRBD2	TGTGCCAGCAGTTACTCCCCGGGACTAGCGGGATCGGGGGAGCAGTACTTC	CASSYSPGLAGSGEQYF
TRBV30	TRBJ2-5	many	TRBD1	TGTGCCTGGAGTGTCCCTACAGGGGGATCAGAGACCCAGTACTTC	CAWSVPTGGSETQYF
TRBV6-2/TRBV6-3	TRBJ1-1	many	TRBD1	TGTGCCAGCAGGTTACTCAGGGGGCTGGAGGCTTTCTTT	CASRLLRGLEAFF
TRBV12-3/TRBV12-4	TRBJ2-2	-	-	TGTGCCAGCAGCCCACAATCTGGTGTCGGGGAGCTGTTTTTT	CASSPQSGVGELFF
TRBV12-3/TRBV12-4	TRBJ1-5	-	-	TGTGCCAGCAGCCGGACAGCCCCGAATCAGCCCCAGCATTTT	CASSRTAPNQPQHF
TRBV9	TRBJ1-3	-	-	TGTGCCAGCAGCGTCCAGGCTAGAGGTGGAAACACCATATATTTT	CASSVQARGGNTIYF
TRBV24-1	TRBJ1-6	many	-	TGTGCCACCAGTGACCCAGGGACACCCCTCCACTTT	CATSDPGTPLHF
TRBV25-1	TRBJ1-5	many	-	TGTGCCAGCGGGGACCAGCCCCAGCATTTT	CASGDQPQHF
TRBV2	TRBJ2-7	many	TRBD2	TGTGCCAGCAGTAGACTGACTAGCGGTTCCTACGAGCAGTACTTC	CASSRLTSGSYEQYF
TRBV7-3	TRBJ1-6	many	-	TGTGCCAGCAGCTCTAGGGGGGCCTATAATTCACCCCTCCACTTT	CASSSRGAYNSPLHF
TRBV7-9	TRBJ2-7	-	-	TGTGCCAGCAGTGCCGGCAGGGGCAACGAGCAGTACTTC	CASSAGRGNEQYF
TRBV9	TRBJ2-7	many	-	TGTGCCAGCAGCGTAGACGACTTCTACGAGCAGTACTTC	CASSVDDFYEQYF
TRBV29-1	TRBJ2-5	once	TRBD1	TGCAGCGCGAGACAGGGGGAGGTGGAGACCCAGTACTTC	CSARQGEVETQYF
TRBV20-1	TRBJ2-7	many	-	TGCAGTGCTAGAGATGCCTTGCAACCCACCGGGGAGCAGTACTTC	CSARDALQPTGEQYF
TRBV6-1	TRBJ2-7	-	-	TGTGCCAGCAGTGAAAGCTTCGACGGATACTACGAGCAGTACTTC	CASSESFDGYYEQYF
TRBV3-1	TRBJ2-5	-	-	TGTGCCAGCAGCCCCCCCCCCGGGGGAGGAGGGACCCAGTACTTC	CASSPPPGGGGTQYF
TRBV6-2/TRBV6-3	TRBJ1-1	many	-	TGTGCCAGCAGTTCCTACCTCGTCCAGGGCAATATGGCTTTCTTT	CASSSYLVQGNMAFF
TRBV6-5	TRBJ1-1	many	-	TGTGCCAGCGGGGTACAGGCTGGCACTGAAGCTTTCTTT	CASGVQAGTEAFF
TRBV28	TRBJ1-2	-	TRBD1	TGTGCCAGCAGTTGGCCCGGACAGGGTTACTATGGCTACACCTTC	CASSWPGQGYYGYTF
TRBV6-5	TRBJ2-7	-	TRBD2	TGTGCCAGCAGTTGGACTAGCGGGAGGGCCTACGAGCAGTACTTC	CASSWTSGRAYEQYF
TRBV28	TRBJ2-2	many	-	TGTGCCAGCAGTTTATCTCGGGGCTCCGGGGAGCTGTTTTTT	CASSLSRGSGELFF
TRBV6-5	TRBJ2-7	many	TRBD1	TGTGCCAGCAGGGGGACAGGCCACTACGAGCAGTACTTC	CASRGTGHYEQYF
TRBV28	TRBJ2-4	-	-	TGTGCCAGCAGTTTAGAACGTCTACTAGCCAAAAACATTCAGTACTTC	CASSLERLLAKNIQYF
TRBV27	TRBJ2-7	many	TRBD1	TGTGCCAGCAGTCTCTACCTGGACAGGGGCGAGCAGTACTTC	CASSLYLDRGEQYF
TRBV30	TRBJ1-1	many	-	TGTGCCTGGAGGGTTACAGGCAGGGGAGGTGAAGCTTTCTTT	CAWRVTGRGGEAFF
TRBV28	TRBJ2-5	many	TRBD2	TGTGCCAGCAGTCATGGACTAGCGGGAGGGGAGACCCAGTACTTC	CASSHGLAGGETQYF
TRBV11-2	TRBJ1-2	-	-	TGTGCCAGCAGCTTAGATCGAGGGGGGACTCATGGCTACACCTTC	CASSLDRGGTHGYTF
TRBV27	TRBJ2-5	many	TRBD1	TGTGCCAGCAGCCCCGGGACAGGGGGTCGAGAGACCCAGTACTTC	CASSPGTGGRETQYF
TRBV5-1	TRBJ2-7	-	TRBD2	TGCGCCAGCAGCCCCAAAACTAGCGGGAGCTACGAGCGGTACTTC	CASSPKTSGSYERYF
TRBV7-8	TRBJ2-7	-	TRBD2	TGTGCCAGCAGCCAACCTACTAGCGGGAGGATAACTCTCTACGAGCAGTACTTC	CASSQPTSGRITLYEQYF
TRBV27	TRBJ1-6	many	TRBD1	TGTGCCAGCACAAGGCAGGGGGCTTTTACGTCCTATAATTCACCCCTCCACTTT	CASTRQGAFTSYNSPLHF
TRBV24-1	TRBJ2-7	many	TRBD1	TGTGCCACCAGCGACAGGGGGAGGTCCTACGAGCAGTACTTC	CATSDRGRSYEQYF
TRBV5-4	TRBJ1-1	-	-	TGTGCCAGCAGCTTGGAGGGAAGGTGGTCCACTGAAGCTTTCTTT	CASSLEGRWSTEAFF
TRBV11-2	TRBJ2-7	many	TRBD2	TGTGCCAGCAGCCTACCGGGAGGGATTACGTACGAGCAGTACTTC	CASSLPGGITYEQYF
TRBV6-2/TRBV6-3	TRBJ1-5	-	-	TGTGCCAGCAGTTACGTGGCTAGCAATCAGCCCCAGCATTTT	CASSYVASNQPQHF
TRBV4-2	TRBJ2-5	-	-	TGTGCCAGCAGCCAAGTAGGGGACCAAGAGACCCAGTACTTC	CASSQVGDQETQYF
TRBV20-1	TRBJ1-1	-	-	TGCAGTGCTAGGGGATCCCGGGGCACCACTGAAGCTTTCTTT	CSARGSRGTTEAFF
TRBV10-3	TRBJ2-6	many	-	TGTGCCATCAGACCACTGGAGACTGGGGCCAACGTCCTGACTTTC	CAIRPLETGANVLTF
TRBV9	TRBJ1-2	few	-	TGTGCCAGCAGCGGTTGGACGGACTATGGCTACACCTTC	CASSGWTDYGYTF
TRBV7-2	TRBJ2-7	-	-	TGTGCCAGCAGCAGCTCGGGACCCTCCTACGAGCAGTACTTC	CASSSSGPSYEQYF
TRBV13	TRBJ2-2	many	-	TGTGCCAGCAGCCTAAGACCGAGGACCGGGGAGCTGTTTTTT	CASSLRPRTGELFF
TRBV11-2	TRBJ1-2	many	-	TGTGCCAGCAGCTTAGTCGCAGGGTCTATGGGCTACACCTTC	CASSLVAGSMGYTF
TRBV28	TRBJ2-5	many	TRBD2	TGTGCCAGCAGGGATCTAGCGGGAGTTTGGCAAGAGACCCAGTACTTC	CASRDLAGVWQETQYF
TRBV11-2	TRBJ2-7	-	-	TGTGCCAGCAGCCCCACGGTGAACGAGCAGTACTTC	CASSPTVNEQYF
TRBV6-2/TRBV6-3	TRBJ2-5	-	TRBD1	TGTGCCAACCGAGCACAGGGGACAGAGACCCAGTACTTC	CANRAQGTETQYF
TRBV20-1	TRBJ2-5	-	-	TGCAGTGCCACGCGTGGGTTACAAGAGACCCAGTACTTC	CSATRGLQETQYF
TRBV27	TRBJ2-5	-	-	TGTGCCAGCAACCTCAGGGGGGGAGAGGGAGAGACCCAGTACTTC	CASNLRGGEGETQYF
TRBV6-5	TRBJ2-1	-	-	TGTGCCAGCAGTTATCTAGGTTTGGATGAGCAGTTCTTC	CASSYLGLDEQFF
TRBV18	TRBJ2-2	-	-	TGTGCCAGCTCTGAGCTTTCCGGGGAGCTGTTTTTT	CASSELSGELFF
TRBV6-2/TRBV6-3	TRBJ1-2	-	TRBD1	TGTGCCAGCAAGGAGGGGGCGAACCCATATGGCTACACCTTC	CASKEGANPYGYTF
TRBV14	TRBJ2-7	-	-	TGTGCCAGCAGCCAAGATTATGCCGAGCAGTACTTC	CASSQDYAEQYF
TRBV6-2/TRBV6-3	TRBJ2-2	many	TRBD2	TGTGCCAGCAGTTTCCCCTTTCAGCGGGAGGGCCGCACCGGGGAGCTGTTTTTT	CASSFPFQREGRTGELFF
TRBV12-3/TRBV12-4	TRBJ1-5	-	-	TGTGCCAGCAGTACGACAGGAAATAGCAATCAGCCCCAGCATTTT	CASSTTGNSNQPQHF
TRBV12-3/TRBV12-4	TRBJ1-1	many	-	TGTGCCAGCAGTTTAATCCCACCCAACACTGAAGCTTTCTTT	CASSLIPPNTEAFF
TRBV4-2	TRBJ2-7	many	-	TGTGCCAGCAGCCAAGAGAGGGGACGGAAATCCTACGAGCAGTACTTC	CASSQERGRKSYEQYF